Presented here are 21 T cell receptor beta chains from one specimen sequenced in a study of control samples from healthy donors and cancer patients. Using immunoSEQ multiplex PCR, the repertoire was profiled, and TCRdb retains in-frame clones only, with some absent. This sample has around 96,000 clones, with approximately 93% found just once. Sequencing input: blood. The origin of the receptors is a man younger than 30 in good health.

The CDR3 region is CASSQGTSGAPNTQYF. Written as DNA, the CDR3 is TGTGCCAGCAGCCAGGGGACTAGCGGCGCCCCGAATACGCAGTATTTT. The V and J genes are TRBV7-2 and TRBJ2-3; the match to TRBD2 covers 11 bases. With V trimmed by 5 bases and J by 7 bases, 11 bases remained unmatched. This CDR3 has 16 amino acids. Per germline, CDR1 SGHTA and CDR2 FQGNSA. The entire variable domain, with the rest obtained from reference TRBV7-2 and TRBJ2-3, is as follows: GAGVSQSPSNKVTEKGKDVELRCDPISGHTALYWYRQSLGQGLEFLIYFQGNSAPDKSGLPSDRFSAERTGGSVSTLTIQRTQQEDSAVYLCASSQGTSGAPNTQYFGPGTRLTVL.

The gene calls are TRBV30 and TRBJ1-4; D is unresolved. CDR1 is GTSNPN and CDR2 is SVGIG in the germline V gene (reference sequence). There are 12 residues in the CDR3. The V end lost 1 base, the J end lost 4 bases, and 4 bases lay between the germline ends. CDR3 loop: CAWSGGNEKLFF. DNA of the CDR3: TGTGCCTGGAGTGGCGGTAATGAAAAACTGTTTTTT.

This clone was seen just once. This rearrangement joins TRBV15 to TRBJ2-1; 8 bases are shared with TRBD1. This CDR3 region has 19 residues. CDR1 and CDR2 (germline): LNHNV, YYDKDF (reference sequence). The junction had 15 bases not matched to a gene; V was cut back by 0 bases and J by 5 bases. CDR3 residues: CATSRDQGQGISPHNEQFF. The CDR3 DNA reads TGTGCCACCAGCAGAGATCAAGGACAGGGTATTTCCCCGCACAATGAGCAGTTCTTC.

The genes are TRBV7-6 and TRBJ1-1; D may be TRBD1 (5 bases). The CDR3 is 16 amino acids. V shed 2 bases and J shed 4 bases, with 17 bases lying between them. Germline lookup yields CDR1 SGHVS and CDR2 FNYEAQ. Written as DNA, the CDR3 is TGTGCCAGCAGCTTAAATAACCCGGGGGTTGGCACTGAAGCTTTCTTT. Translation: CASSLNNPGVGTEAFF.

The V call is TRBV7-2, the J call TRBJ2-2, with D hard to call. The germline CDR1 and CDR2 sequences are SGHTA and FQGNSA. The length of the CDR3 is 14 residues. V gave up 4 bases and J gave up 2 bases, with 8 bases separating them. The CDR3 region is CASSSDLNTGELFF. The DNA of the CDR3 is TGTGCCAGCAGCTCTGACCTAAACACCGGGGAGCTGTTTTTT.

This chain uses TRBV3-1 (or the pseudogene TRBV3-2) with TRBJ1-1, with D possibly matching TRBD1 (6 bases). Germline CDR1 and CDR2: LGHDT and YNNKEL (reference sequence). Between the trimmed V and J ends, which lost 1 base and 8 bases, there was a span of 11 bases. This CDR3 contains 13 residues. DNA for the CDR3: TGTGCCAGCAGCCAAGGGGGGGCCTGGGAAGCTTTCTTT. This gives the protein CASSQGGAWEAFF.

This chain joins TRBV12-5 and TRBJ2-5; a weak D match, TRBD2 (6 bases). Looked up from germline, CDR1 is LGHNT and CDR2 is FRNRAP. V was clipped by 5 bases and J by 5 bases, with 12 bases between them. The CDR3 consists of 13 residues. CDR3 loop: CASGIWGEETQYF. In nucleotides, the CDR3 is TGTGCTAGTGGTATTTGGGGGGAGGAGACCCAGTACTTC.

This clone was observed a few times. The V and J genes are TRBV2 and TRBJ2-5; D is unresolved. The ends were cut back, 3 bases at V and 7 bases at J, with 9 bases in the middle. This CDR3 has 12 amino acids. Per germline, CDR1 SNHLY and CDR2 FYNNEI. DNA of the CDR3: TGTGCCAGCAGTGAGGCCCGCCGGACCCAGTACTTC. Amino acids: CASSEARRTQYF. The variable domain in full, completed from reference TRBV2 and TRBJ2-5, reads EPEVTQTPSHQVTQMGQEVILRCVPISNHLYFYWYRQILGQKVEFLVSFYNNEISEKSEIFDDQFSVERPDGSNFTLKIRSTKLEDSAMYFCASSEARRTQYFGPGTRLLVL.

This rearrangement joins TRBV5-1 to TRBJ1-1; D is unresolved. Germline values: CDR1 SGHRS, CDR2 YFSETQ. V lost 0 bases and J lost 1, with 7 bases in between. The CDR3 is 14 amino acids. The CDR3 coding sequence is TGCGCCAGCAGCTTGGCCGGGAGGAACACTGAAGCTTTCTTT. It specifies CASSLAGRNTEAFF.

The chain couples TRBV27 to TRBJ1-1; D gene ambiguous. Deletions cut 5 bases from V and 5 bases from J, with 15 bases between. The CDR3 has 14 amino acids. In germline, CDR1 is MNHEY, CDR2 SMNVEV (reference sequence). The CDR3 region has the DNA TGTGCCAGCAGTCCAGAGCTTTTCCGGACTGAAGCTTTCTTT. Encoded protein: CASSPELFRTEAFF.

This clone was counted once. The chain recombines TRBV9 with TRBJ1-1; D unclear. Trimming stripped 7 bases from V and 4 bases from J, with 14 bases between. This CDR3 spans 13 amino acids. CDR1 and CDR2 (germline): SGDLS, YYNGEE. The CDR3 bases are TGTGCCAGCGGAGTAGGAATATTCACTGAAGCTTTCTTT. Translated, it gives CASGVGIFTEAFF.

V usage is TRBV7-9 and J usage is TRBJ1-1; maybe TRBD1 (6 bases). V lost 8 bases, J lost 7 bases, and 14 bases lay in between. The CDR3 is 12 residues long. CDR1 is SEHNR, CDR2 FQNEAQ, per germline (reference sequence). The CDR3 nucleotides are TGTGCCAGCGGGGGGCTTAAGGTTGAAGCTTTCTTT. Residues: CASGGLKVEAFF. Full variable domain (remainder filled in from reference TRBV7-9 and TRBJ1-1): DTGVSQNPRHKITKRGQNVTFRCDPISEHNRLYWYRQTLGQGPEFLTYFQNEAQLEKSRLLSDRFSAERPKGSFSTLEIQRTEQGDSAMYLCASGGLKVEAFFGQGTRLTVV.

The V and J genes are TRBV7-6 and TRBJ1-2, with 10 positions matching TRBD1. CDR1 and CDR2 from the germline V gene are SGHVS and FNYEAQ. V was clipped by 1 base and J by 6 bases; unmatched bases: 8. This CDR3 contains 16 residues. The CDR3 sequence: CASSLGDRGHPDGYTF. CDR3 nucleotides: TGTGCCAGCAGCTTAGGGGACAGGGGCCATCCCGATGGCTACACCTTC.

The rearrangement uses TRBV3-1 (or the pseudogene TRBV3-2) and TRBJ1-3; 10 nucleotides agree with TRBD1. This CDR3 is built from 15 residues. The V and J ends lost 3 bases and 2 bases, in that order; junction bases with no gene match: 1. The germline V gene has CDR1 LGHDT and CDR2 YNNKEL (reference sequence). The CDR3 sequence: CASSQTGGAGNTIYF. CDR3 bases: TGTGCCAGCAGCCAGACAGGGGGCGCTGGAAACACCATATATTTT.

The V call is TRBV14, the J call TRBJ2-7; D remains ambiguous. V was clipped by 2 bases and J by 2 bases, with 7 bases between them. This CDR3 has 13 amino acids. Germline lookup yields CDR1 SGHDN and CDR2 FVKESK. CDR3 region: CASSQTTPYEQYF. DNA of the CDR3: TGTGCCAGCAGCCAAACTACTCCCTACGAGCAGTACTTC.

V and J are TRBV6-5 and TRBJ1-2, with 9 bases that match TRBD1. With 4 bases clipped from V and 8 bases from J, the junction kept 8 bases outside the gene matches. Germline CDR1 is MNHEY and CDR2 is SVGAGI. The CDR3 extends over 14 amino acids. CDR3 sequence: CASSSIGTGTGYTF. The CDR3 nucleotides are TGTGCCAGCAGTTCGATCGGGACAGGGACCGGCTACACCTTC.

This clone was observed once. In DNA, the CDR3 is TGTGCCAGCGATGGGGGACGCATCTATGGCTACACCTTC. It translates to CASDGGRIYGYTF. This chain uses TRBV12-3 or TRBV12-4 with TRBJ1-2, with D tentatively TRBD1 (5 bases). The CDR3 contains 13 residues. V was shortened by 8 bases and J by 4 bases, with 14 bases between the two germline ends.

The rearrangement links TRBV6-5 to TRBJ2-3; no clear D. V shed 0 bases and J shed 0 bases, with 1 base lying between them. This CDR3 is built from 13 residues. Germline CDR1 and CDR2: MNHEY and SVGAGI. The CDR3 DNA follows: TGTGCCAGCAGTTACTCTAGCACAGATACGCAGTATTTT. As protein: CASSYSSTDTQYF.

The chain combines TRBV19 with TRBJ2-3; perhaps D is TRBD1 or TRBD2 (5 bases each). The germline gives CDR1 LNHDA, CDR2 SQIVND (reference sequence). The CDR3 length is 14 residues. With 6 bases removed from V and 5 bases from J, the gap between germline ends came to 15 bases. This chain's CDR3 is CASSHRGVRDTQYF. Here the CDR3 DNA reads TGTGCCAGTAGCCATAGAGGGGTTAGAGATACGCAGTATTTT.

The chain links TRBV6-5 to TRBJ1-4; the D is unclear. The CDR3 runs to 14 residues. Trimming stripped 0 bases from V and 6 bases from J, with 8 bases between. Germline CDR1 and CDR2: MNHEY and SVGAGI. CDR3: CASSYSRDDEKLFF. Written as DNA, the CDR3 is TGTGCCAGCAGTTACTCGCGAGACGATGAAAAACTGTTTTTT.

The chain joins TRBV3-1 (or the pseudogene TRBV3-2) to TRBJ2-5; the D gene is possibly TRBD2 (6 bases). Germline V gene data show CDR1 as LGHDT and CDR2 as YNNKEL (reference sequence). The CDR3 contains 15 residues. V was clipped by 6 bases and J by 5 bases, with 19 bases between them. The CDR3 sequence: CASRPFSGVRETQYF. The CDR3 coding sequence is TGTGCCAGCAGACCCTTTTCGGGGGTTCGGGAGACCCAGTACTTC.